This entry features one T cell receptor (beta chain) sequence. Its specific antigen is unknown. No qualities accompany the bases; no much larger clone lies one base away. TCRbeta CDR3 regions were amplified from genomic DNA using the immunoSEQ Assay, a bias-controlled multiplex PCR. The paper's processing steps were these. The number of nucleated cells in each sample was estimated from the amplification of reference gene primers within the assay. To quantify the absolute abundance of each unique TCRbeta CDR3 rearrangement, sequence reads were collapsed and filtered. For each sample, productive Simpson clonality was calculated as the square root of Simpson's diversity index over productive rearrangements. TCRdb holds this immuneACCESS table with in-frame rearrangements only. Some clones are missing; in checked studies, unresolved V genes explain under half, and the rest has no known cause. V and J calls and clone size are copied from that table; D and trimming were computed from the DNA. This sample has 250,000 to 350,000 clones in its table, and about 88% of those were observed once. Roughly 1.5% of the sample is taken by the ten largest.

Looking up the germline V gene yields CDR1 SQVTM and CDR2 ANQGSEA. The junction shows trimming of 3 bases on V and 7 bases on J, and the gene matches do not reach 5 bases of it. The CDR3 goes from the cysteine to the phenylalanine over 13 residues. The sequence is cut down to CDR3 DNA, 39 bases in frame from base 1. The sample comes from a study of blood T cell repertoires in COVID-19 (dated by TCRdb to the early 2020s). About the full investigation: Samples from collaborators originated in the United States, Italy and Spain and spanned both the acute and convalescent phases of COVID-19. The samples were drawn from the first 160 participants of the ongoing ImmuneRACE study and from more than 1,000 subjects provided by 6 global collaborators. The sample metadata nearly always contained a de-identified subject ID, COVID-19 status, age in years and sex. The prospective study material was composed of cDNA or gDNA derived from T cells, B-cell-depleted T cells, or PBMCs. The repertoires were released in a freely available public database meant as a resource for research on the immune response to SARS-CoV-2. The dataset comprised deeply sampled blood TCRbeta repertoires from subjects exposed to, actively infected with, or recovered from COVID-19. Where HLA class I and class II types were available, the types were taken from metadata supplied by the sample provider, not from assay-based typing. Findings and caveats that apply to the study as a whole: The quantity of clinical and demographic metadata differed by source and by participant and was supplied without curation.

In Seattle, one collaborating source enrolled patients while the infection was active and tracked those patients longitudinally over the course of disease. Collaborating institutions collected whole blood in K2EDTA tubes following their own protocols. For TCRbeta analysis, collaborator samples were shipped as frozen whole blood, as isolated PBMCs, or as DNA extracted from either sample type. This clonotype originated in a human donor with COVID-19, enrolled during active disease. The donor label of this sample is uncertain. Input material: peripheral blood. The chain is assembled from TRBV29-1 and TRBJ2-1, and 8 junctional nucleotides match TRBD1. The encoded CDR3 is CSVENGQGNEQFF. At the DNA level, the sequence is TGCAGCGTTGAGAACGGACAGGGTAATGAGCAGTTCTTC.